This T cell receptor beta chain originates from a study of blood T cell repertoires in COVID-19 (dated by TCRdb to the early 2020s). Context from the whole study: The collaborator samples originated in the United States, Italy and Spain and spanned the acute and convalescent phases of COVID-19. The prospective study material was composed of cDNA or gDNA derived from T cells, B-cell-depleted T cells, or PBMCs. Deeply sampled blood TCRbeta repertoires from subjects exposed to, actively infected with, or recovered from COVID-19 were included in the dataset. The repertoires were released in a freely available public database meant as a resource for research on the immune response to SARS-CoV-2. The samples were drawn from two sources: the first 160 participants of the ongoing ImmuneRACE study, and 1,000 to 1,500 subjects contributed by 6 global collaborators. Sample metadata almost always included a de-identified subject ID, COVID-19 status, age in years and sex. HLA class I and class II types, where available, came from metadata supplied by the sample provider rather than from assay-based typing.

The immunoSEQ Assay, a bias-controlled multiplex PCR, was used to amplify TCRbeta CDR3 regions from genomic DNA. Per the authors' processing: The number of nucleated cells in each sample was estimated from the amplification of reference gene primers within the assay. To quantify the absolute abundance of each unique TCRbeta CDR3 rearrangement, sequence reads were collapsed and filtered. Productive Simpson clonality was computed per sample as the square root of Simpson's diversity index over productive rearrangements. Held by TCRdb, this immuneACCESS table contains in-frame sequences only and omits some clones. Under half of the omission traces to an unresolved V gene where checked; the cause of the rest is unknown. V, J and clone size are taken as reported in that table, and D and trimming were inferred from the DNA itself. Recorded for this sample are about 35,000 clones; roughly four fifths of them occurred a single time. The top ten clones comprise roughly 40% of the sample.

At the junction V is shortened by 9 bases and J by 5 bases, with 10 bases in between. From the cysteine up to the phenylalanine, the CDR3 has a length of 12 residues. Only CDR3 DNA is held: 36 bases, read in frame from base 1. Looking up the germline V gene yields CDR1 SGHVS and CDR2 FQNEAQ. Whole blood was collected in K2EDTA tubes by collaborating institutions according to the institutions' own protocols. Collaborator samples were shipped for TCRbeta analysis as frozen whole blood, isolated PBMCs, or DNA extracted from either sample type. General findings and caveats noted by the study authors: Clinical and demographic metadata were provided uncurated, with the amount varying by source and participant.

This clone was found a few times. Its antigen has not been determined. Base qualities are not at hand, and no much larger clone is one base apart. Specimen: peripheral blood. The TCR sequence derives from a man older than 75 with active or convalescent COVID-19. The V and J segments used are TRBV7-8 and TRBJ1-4; the D gene is not confidently resolved. The nucleotides are TGTGCCAGTTTGGGAGGGAATGAAAAACTGTTTTTT. The encoded protein is CASLGGNEKLFF.